The next 24 T cell receptor beta chains were all read from a single sample in a study of T cell changes during pregnancy in multiple sclerosis. The repertoire was sequenced with immunoSEQ multiplex PCR; TCRdb's copy has only in-frame clones and lacks some. Counted here are over 50,000 clones, about 90% occurring once; the ten biggest clones make up approximately 1.5%. The sequenced sample was peripheral blood, obtained in the third trimester of pregnancy. Source of these receptors: a female donor in good health, enrolled as a control in a pregnancy study.

This chain uses TRBV14 with TRBJ1-1; no reliable D call. This CDR3 is built from 16 residues. The germline V gene has CDR1 SGHDN and CDR2 FVKESK. The V end was cut by 4 bases, the J end by 3 bases, with 18 bases between. The CDR3 nucleotides are TGTGCCAGCAGCCCCCAGAGGGAAAGTAGAGACACTGAAGCTTTCTTT. This sequence encodes CASSPQRESRDTEAFF.

The chain is built from TRBV7-2 and TRBJ1-5, with D possibly TRBD1 on 5 matching bases. V lost 1 base and J 1 base, leaving 11 bases between the germline ends. The CDR3 covers 16 residues. Germline V gene sequence: CDR1 SGHTA, CDR2 FQGNSA. The CDR3 protein is CASSLVGARSNQPQHF. For the CDR3, the DNA is TGTGCCAGCAGCTTAGTAGGGGCGAGGAGCAATCAGCCCCAGCATTTT.

V is TRBV6-5 and J is TRBJ1-2, with 7 bases aligning to TRBD1. There are 15 residues in the CDR3. After removal of 0 bases from V and 5 bases from J, the junction contained 6 bases not matched to a gene. CDR1 is MNHEY and CDR2 is SVGAGI in the germline V gene. DNA for the CDR3: TGTGCCAGCAGTTACTCCGGACAGGAGTGGTATGGCTACACCTTC. It codes for CASSYSGQEWYGYTF.

The rearrangement uses TRBV7-3 and TRBJ2-7, with TRBD1 matching over 7 bases. The germline V gene has CDR1 SGHTA and CDR2 FQGTGA. This CDR3 region has 15 residues. The junction had 6 bases not matched to a gene; V was cut back by 2 bases and J by 2 bases. CDR3 region: CASSLGSGGPYEQYF. DNA for the CDR3: TGTGCCAGCAGCTTAGGATCAGGGGGTCCCTACGAGCAGTACTTC.

This chain connects TRBV5-4 to TRBJ2-1; TRBD2 matches at 14 bases. The CDR3 is made up of 16 amino acids. Germline loops: CDR1 SGHNT, CDR2 YYREEE (reference sequence). V dropped 4 bases and J dropped 9; count of bases not matched to a gene: 9. CDR3 protein: CASSHLTSGGAGEQFF. In DNA, the CDR3 is TGTGCCAGCAGCCATTTGACTAGCGGGGGGGCGGGTGAGCAGTTCTTC. The complete variable domain, with remaining parts taken from reference TRBV5-4 and TRBJ2-1, reads ETGVTQSPTHLIKTRGQQVTLRCSSQSGHNTVSWYQQALGQGPQFIFQYYREEENGRGNFPPRFSGLQFPNYSSELNVNALELDDSALYLCASSHLTSGGAGEQFFGPGTRLTVL.

This chain connects TRBV7-2 to TRBJ2-7; weak D call: TRBD1 (5 bases). The CDR3 is 13 residues long. Looked up from germline, CDR1 is SGHTA and CDR2 is FQGNSA. V gave up 2 bases and J gave up 3 bases, with 8 bases separating them. The CDR3 loop reads CASSLRGLYEQYF. The CDR3 DNA reads as TGTGCCAGCAGCTTAAGGGGTCTCTACGAGCAGTACTTC. The full variable domain, completed using reference TRBV7-2 and TRBJ2-7, is GAGVSQSPSNKVTEKGKDVELRCDPISGHTALYWYRQSLGQGLEFLIYFQGNSAPDKSGLPSDRFSAERTGGSVSTLTIQRTQQEDSAVYLCASSLRGLYEQYFGPGTRLTVT.

This chain joins TRBV6-6 and TRBJ1-1; D might be TRBD1 (5 bases). V lost 3 bases and J lost 6, with 14 bases in between. Germline values: CDR1 MNHNY, CDR2 SVGAGI (reference sequence). The CDR3 length is 14 residues. The CDR3 loop is CASSYTAGFAEAFF. In DNA, the CDR3 is TGTGCCAGCAGTTATACCGCAGGGTTCGCTGAAGCTTTCTTT.

This chain joins TRBV6-4 and TRBJ2-3; the D is unclear. Trimming took 5 bases from V and 3 from J, leaving 15 bases between them. Germline values: CDR1 MRHNA, CDR2 SNTAGT. The CDR3 sequence is 15 residues long. CDR3 sequence: CASSWSSMATDTQYF. CDR3 nucleotide sequence: TGTGCCAGCAGTTGGAGCTCGATGGCGACAGATACGCAGTATTTT.

The chain recombines TRBV21-1 with TRBJ2-6; no check of the table's D call, TRBD1, against the DNA was made. TRBV21-1 is classified as a pseudogene. There are 17 residues in the CDR3. Here the CDR3 reads CAGRPQLTPLAANVLTF. In nucleotides, the CDR3 is TGTGCCGGCCGTCCACAGCTCACCCCCCTTGCGGCCAACGTCCTGACTTTC.

The V gene is TRBV6-6, the J gene TRBJ2-2, with 9 bases lining up with TRBD1. Germline V gene data show CDR1 as MNHNY and CDR2 as SVGAGI (reference sequence). V lost 4 bases and J lost 7; bases outside the gene matches: 10. This CDR3 comprises 16 residues. The chain's CDR3 is CASSSRGTGHIGELFF. The CDR3 region has the DNA TGTGCCAGCAGTTCCCGGGGGACAGGGCATATCGGGGAGCTGTTTTTT.

V usage is TRBV30 and J usage is TRBJ1-6; TRBD1 matches 10 bases. V trimming: 0 bases; J trimming: 7 bases; junction bases outside the gene matches: 12. The CDR3 sequence is 18 residues long. Germline CDR1 GTSNPN, CDR2 SVGIG (reference sequence). The CDR3 reads CAWSVSGRQGASNSPLHF. The CDR3 DNA reads TGTGCCTGGAGTGTATCGGGACGACAGGGGGCTAGCAATTCACCCCTCCACTTT.

This clone was seen a single time. Written as DNA, the CDR3 is TGTGCCAGCAGTTTATGGGACAGGGGTGAAGCTTTCTTT. Its translation: CASSLWDRGEAFF. V gene TRBV27 combines with J gene TRBJ1-1, with 10 bases identical to TRBD1. CDR1 MNHEY and CDR2 SMNVEV come from the germline V gene (reference sequence). CDR3 length: 13 residues. Losses at the gene ends were 1 base for V and 7 bases for J; bases not matched to a gene: 0.

This chain links TRBV7-2 with TRBJ1-5; maybe TRBD1 (5 bases). Germline values: CDR1 SGHTA, CDR2 FQGNSA. V was cut by 1 base and J by 4 bases, with 11 bases left in between. This CDR3 region has 15 residues. CDR3 loop: CASSLEGSGNQPQHF. Written as DNA, the CDR3 is TGTGCCAGCAGCTTAGAGGGGTCGGGTAATCAGCCCCAGCATTTT.

CDR3 in amino acids: CSVLRTGGRGNGYTF. DNA for the CDR3: TGCAGCGTGCTACGGACAGGGGGCCGAGGAAATGGCTACACCTTC. The rearrangement uses TRBV29-1 and TRBJ1-2; 11 nucleotides match TRBD1. Per the germline V gene, CDR1 is SQVTM and CDR2 is ANQGSEA. Unmatched junction bases numbered 12, after V lost 6 bases and J lost 6 bases. The CDR3 consists of 15 residues.

The chain couples TRBV7-2 to TRBJ1-5; D perhaps matches TRBD1 (6 bases). V was pared by 1 base and J by 9 bases, with 25 bases between. CDR3 length: 18 residues. Germline V gives CDR1 SGHTA, CDR2 FQGNSA. CDR3 residues: CASSLVGLGGGGRLPQHF. CDR3 DNA sequence: TGTGCCAGCAGCTTAGTGGGCCTAGGAGGGGGGGGGAGGCTGCCCCAGCATTTT. Drawing the rest from reference TRBV7-2 and TRBJ1-5, the complete variable domain is GAGVSQSPSNKVTEKGKDVELRCDPISGHTALYWYRQSLGQGLEFLIYFQGNSAPDKSGLPSDRFSAERTGGSVSTLTIQRTQQEDSAVYLCASSLVGLGGGGRLPQHFGDGTRLSIL.

The V gene is TRBV6-1, the J gene TRBJ1-1; a weak D match, TRBD1 (5 bases). This CDR3 is built from 14 residues. Trimming took 6 bases from V and 5 from J, leaving 16 bases between them. Germline V CDR1 and CDR2: MNHNS, SASEGT. CDR3 loop: CASSLRGGRTEAFF. The CDR3, as DNA: TGTGCCAGCAGCCTAAGGGGAGGGCGAACTGAAGCTTTCTTT.

The V call is TRBV7-2, the J call TRBJ1-1; D uncertain. CDR3 length: 12 amino acids. The V and J ends lost 5 bases and 5 bases respectively, with 9 bases between them. Per germline, CDR1 SGHTA and CDR2 FQGNSA. In DNA form, the CDR3 reads TGTGCCAGCAGCGGGCCAGTTACTGAAGCTTTCTTT. Its translation is CASSGPVTEAFF.

This clone was picked up one time. The chain combines TRBV5-1 with TRBJ2-1; TRBD2 matches 9 bases. The V segment lost 4 bases and the J segment 0 bases; nucleotides outside the gene matches: 5. The germline CDR1 and CDR2 sequences are SGHRS and YFSETQ. This CDR3 is built from 16 residues. CDR3 nucleotides: TGCGCCAGCAGCAGAGCGGGGGGCCACTCCTACAATGAGCAGTTCTTC. Its protein product is CASSRAGGHSYNEQFF.

The V call is TRBV18, the J call TRBJ2-5; D is perhaps TRBD1 (6 bases). V gave up 6 bases and J gave up 5 bases, with 16 bases separating them. Germline V gene sequence: CDR1 KGHSH, CDR2 LQKENI. The CDR3 has 14 residues. CDR3 region: CASSHGTLGETQYF. The CDR3 nucleotides are TGTGCCAGCTCGCACGGGACACTCGGGGAGACCCAGTACTTC.

This rearrangement joins TRBV4-2 to TRBJ1-6; a weak D match, TRBD1 (5 bases). Germline V gives CDR1 LGHNA, CDR2 YNFKEQ. V shed 1 base and J shed 1 base, with 14 bases lying between them. CDR3 size: 18 residues. As DNA, the CDR3 is TGTGCCAGCAGCCAAGGAAGTAGGGGTGGGTCCTATAATTCACCCCTCCACTTT. It yields the protein CASSQGSRGGSYNSPLHF.

The count of this clone is one. The rearrangement links TRBV5-1 to TRBJ2-2; D is possibly TRBD1 (5 bases). Germline values: CDR1 SGHRS, CDR2 YFSETQ. The V end lost 0 bases, the J end lost 4 bases, and 7 bases lay between the germline ends. The CDR3 is 14 amino acids. DNA of the CDR3: TGCGCCAGCAGCTTGGGGACACCCACCGGGGAGCTGTTTTTT. This translates into CASSLGTPTGELFF.

This chain connects TRBV4-3 to TRBJ2-7; a weak D match, TRBD2 (7 bases). Trimming took 0 bases from V and 3 from J, leaving 15 bases between them. This CDR3 is 16 amino acids long. The V gene's germline CDR1 is LGHNA and CDR2 YSLEER. The CDR3 region has the DNA TGCGCCAGCAGCCAAGATCGGGGGGCAGGGAACTACGAGCAGTACTTC. Its protein is CASSQDRGAGNYEQYF.

The chain couples TRBV18 to TRBJ2-7; possible D gene TRBD1, 5 bases. The CDR3 contains 14 residues. CDR1 and CDR2 from the germline V gene are KGHSH and LQKENI. V lost 3 bases and J 2 bases, leaving 11 bases between the germline ends. This CDR3 reads CASSPLDNPYEQYF. In DNA, the CDR3 is TGTGCCAGCTCACCCTTGGACAACCCCTACGAGCAGTACTTC.

In regard to this clone: Other DNA sequences in this specimen translate into the identical CDR3. The chain carries TRBV7-9 and TRBJ2-7, with D hard to call. The V end lost 5 bases, the J end lost 3 bases, and 8 bases lay between the germline ends. Looked up from germline, CDR1 is SEHNR and CDR2 is FQNEAQ (reference sequence). The CDR3 runs 12 residues. CDR3 residues: CASSPTGYEQYF. Here the CDR3 DNA reads TGTGCCAGCAGCCCCACCGGCTACGAGCAGTACTTC.